These 2 T cell receptor beta chains share one sample of origin, sequenced in a study of blood T cell repertoires in COVID-19. Profiled with immunoSEQ multiplex PCR; TCRdb holds only in-frame clones, not every one. The top ten clones hold about 11% of a sample with about 72,000 clones, about nine tenths of them seen once. The sample taken for sequencing was peripheral blood. The receptors derive from a man between 65 and 79 years old with active or convalescent COVID-19.

The chain employs TRBV7-3 and TRBJ2-2; TRBD1 might be the D (6 bases). This CDR3 spans 13 amino acids. V dropped 7 bases and J dropped 5 bases, with 11 bases sitting between them. CDR1 and CDR2 (germline): SGHTA, FQGTGA. The DNA for the CDR3 is TGTGCCAGCACCCTAGGGGGTACCGGGGAGCTGTTTTTT. Protein: CASTLGGTGELFF.

This clone has a single count. The V and J genes are TRBV19 and TRBJ1-2, with D perhaps matching TRBD1 (5 bases). This CDR3 is 14 amino acids long. The V and J ends lost 7 bases and 4 bases respectively, with 16 bases between them. Germline lookup yields CDR1 LNHDA and CDR2 SQIVND (reference sequence). CDR3 loop: CASTGGRASYGYTF. The CDR3 nucleotides read TGTGCCAGTACGGGGGGAAGGGCCTCCTATGGCTACACCTTC.